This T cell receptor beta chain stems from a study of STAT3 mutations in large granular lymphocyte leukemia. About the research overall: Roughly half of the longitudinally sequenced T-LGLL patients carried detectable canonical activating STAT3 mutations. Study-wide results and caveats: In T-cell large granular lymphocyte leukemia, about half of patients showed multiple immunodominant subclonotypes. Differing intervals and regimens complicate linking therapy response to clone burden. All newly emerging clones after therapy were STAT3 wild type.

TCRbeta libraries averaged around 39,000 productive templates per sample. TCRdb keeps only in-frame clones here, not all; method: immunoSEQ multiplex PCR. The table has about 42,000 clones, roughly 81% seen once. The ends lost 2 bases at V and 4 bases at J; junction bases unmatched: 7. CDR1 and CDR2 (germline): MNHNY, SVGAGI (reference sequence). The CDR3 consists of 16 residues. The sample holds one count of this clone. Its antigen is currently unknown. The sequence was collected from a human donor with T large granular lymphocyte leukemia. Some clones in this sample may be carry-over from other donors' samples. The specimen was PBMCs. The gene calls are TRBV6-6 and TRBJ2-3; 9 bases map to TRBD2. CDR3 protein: CASSYRLAGYSDTQYF. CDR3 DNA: TGTGCCAGCAGTTACCGTCTAGCGGGGTATTCAGATACGCAGTATTTT.